The 16 T cell receptor beta chains given below trace back to one sample, sequenced in a study of CD8+CD57+ T cells in acquired aplastic anemia. Individuals selected for sequencing had exhibited CD8+CD57+ cell expansion on flow cytometry. Investigators profiled TCR beta VDJ and CDR3 from genomic DNA template. MiXCR, run by TCRdb on the reads, gives a single entry per CDR3 protein. Among about 200,000 distinct CDR3 sequences listed, around three fifths were seen once. The sample taken for sequencing was sorted CD4+, CD8+, or CD8+CD57+ T cells (not recorded which) from PBMCs. These TCRs come from a human donor with aplastic anemia.

The chain links TRBV7-8 to TRBJ1-1; D is uncertain. The CDR3 totals 14 residues. Germline V gene data show CDR1 as SGHVS and CDR2 as FQNEAQ. Trimming pared 3 bases from V and 0 bases from J, leaving 8 bases between. The CDR3 sequence is CASSFTEMNTEAFF. DNA of the CDR3: TGTGCCAGCAGCTTTACAGAAATGAACACTGAAGCTTTCTTT.

This clonotype was seen ten or more times. This sequence joins TRBV7-9 and TRBJ2-5; TRBD2 agrees at 8 bases. CDR1 is SEHNR, CDR2 FQNEAQ, per germline (reference sequence). This CDR3 spans 16 amino acids. Trimming cost V 4 bases and J 4 bases; bases outside gene matches: 11. In nucleotides, the CDR3 is TGTGCCAGCAGCTGGACCCCGGGGGGGCCGGGAGAGACCCAGTACTTC. It yields the protein CASSWTPGGPGETQYF.

This clonotype showed up many times. The CDR3 spells CSAPGGDSYEQYF. In nucleotides, the CDR3 is TGCAGTGCTCCGGGGGGCGACTCCTACGAGCAGTACTTC. The V and J genes are TRBV20-1 and TRBJ2-7; D may be TRBD2 (7 bases). The CDR3 runs 13 residues. V was cut by 5 bases and J by 0 bases, with 11 bases left in between. Germline loops: CDR1 DFQATT, CDR2 SNEGSKA (reference sequence).

The chain carries TRBV20-1 and TRBJ1-2; D unresolved. The germline CDR1 and CDR2 sequences are DFQATT and SNEGSKA (reference sequence). This CDR3 is 12 amino acids long. The ends were cut back, 1 base at V and 8 bases at J, with 11 bases in the middle. CDR3 in amino acids: CSARVLGTGYTF. CDR3 sequence (DNA): TGCAGTGCTAGAGTTTTGGGCACAGGCTACACCTTC.

The chain has TRBV29-1 and TRBJ2-7; D gene ambiguous. Germline lookup yields CDR1 SQVTM and CDR2 ANQGSEA. The CDR3 totals 12 residues. V lost 1 base and J lost 3, with 7 bases in between. Here the CDR3 DNA reads TGCAGCGTTGAAGTGCGAGACTACGAGCAGTACTTC. Translating it yields CSVEVRDYEQYF.

This chain uses TRBV5-6 with TRBJ1-2; D gene ambiguous. Germline V gene data show CDR1 as SGHDT and CDR2 as YYEEEE. The V gene lost 4 bases and the J gene lost 8 bases, with 12 bases spanning the gap. The CDR3 totals 12 residues. The DNA of the CDR3 is TGTGCCAGCAGCCCGACCCAAGGGGGCTACACCTTC. Translation gives CASSPTQGGYTF.

The chain couples TRBV5-1 to TRBJ2-5, with TRBD1 as a possible D gene (6 bases). Germline CDR1 SGHRS, CDR2 YFSETQ. Trimming cost V 6 bases and J 1 base, with 16 bases left between them. CDR3 length: 15 amino acids. In nucleotides, the CDR3 is TGCGCCAGCAAGCGCGAGGGGGTTTTCCAAGAGACCCAGTACTTC. Translated, it gives CASKREGVFQETQYF.

The chain employs TRBV7-2 and TRBJ2-2, with TRBD1 matching 7 bases. J lost 4 bases, V lost 5 bases, and 10 bases had no gene match. This CDR3 region has 16 residues. The germline V gene has CDR1 SGHTA and CDR2 FQGNSA. The CDR3 DNA follows: TGTGCCAGCAGCCGACAGGGTGGGACGGGCACCGGGGAGCTGTTTTTT. Translation: CASSRQGGTGTGELFF.

J is TRBJ1-6 and V is TRBV7-2; TRBD1 aligns across 9 bases. The V gene's germline CDR1 is SGHTA and CDR2 FQGNSA. This CDR3 is 14 amino acids long. V trimming: 6 bases; J trimming: 10 bases; junction bases outside the gene matches: 7. The CDR3 sequence is CASRRGQGYSPLHF. The CDR3 DNA is TGTGCCAGCAGAAGAGGACAGGGGTACTCACCCCTCCACTTT.

This clonotype was counted a few times. The rearrangement links TRBV2 to TRBJ2-7, with 8 bases aligning to TRBD2. The CDR3 runs 14 residues. Germline V gene sequence: CDR1 SNHLY, CDR2 FYNNEI. Trimming took 6 bases from V and 0 from J; bases not matched to a gene: 4. CDR3 sequence reads: CASRRLASSYEQYF. As DNA, the CDR3 is TGTGCCAGCAGGAGACTAGCGAGCTCCTACGAGCAGTACTTC.

J is TRBJ2-7 and V is TRBV19, with D unresolved. The CDR3 length is 13 residues. V lost 4 bases, J lost 2 bases, and 9 bases lay in between. The germline CDR1 and CDR2 sequences are LNHDA and SQIVND (reference sequence). CDR3 nucleotides: TGTGCCAGTAGTAGGACGGTAACCTACGAGCAGTACTTC. This codes for CASSRTVTYEQYF.

CDR3 residues: CASSVGGQGTNEKLFF. For the CDR3, the DNA is TGTGCCAGCAGCGTAGGCGGACAGGGCACTAATGAAAAACTGTTTTTT. The rearrangement links TRBV9 to TRBJ1-4; 8 positions agree with TRBD1. The CDR3 covers 16 residues. Looked up from germline, CDR1 is SGDLS and CDR2 is YYNGEE. V shed 0 bases, J shed 2 bases, and the junction held 3 bases outside the gene matches.

This clonotype showed up many times. The V and J genes are TRBV5-6 and TRBJ2-7, with 11 bases that match TRBD2. The CDR3 is 16 residues long. V dropped 4 bases and J dropped 3; count of bases not matched to a gene: 9. Germline assignment: CDR1 SGHDT and CDR2 YYEEEE. The CDR3 region has the DNA TGTGCCAGCAGCCCGACCCTAGCGGGGGGCCACTACGAGCAGTACTTC. This sequence encodes CASSPTLAGGHYEQYF.

The chain employs TRBV20-1 and TRBJ2-7, with 7 bases that match TRBD1. V was clipped by 6 bases and J by 1 base; unmatched bases: 15. CDR3 length equals 16 residues. CDR1 is DFQATT and CDR2 is SNEGSKA in the germline V gene (reference sequence). CDR3 residues: CSATGMGQSFSYEQYF. CDR3 DNA sequence: TGCAGTGCGACCGGAATGGGACAGTCTTTTTCCTACGAGCAGTACTTC.

A single count supports this clonotype. This chain links TRBV5-6 with TRBJ2-2, with D maybe TRBD2 (5 bases). CDR1 and CDR2 (germline): SGHDT, YYEEEE. The CDR3 is 15 residues long. Trimming took off 3 bases at V and 11 bases at J, with 20 bases between the two ends. CDR3 nucleotide sequence: TGTGCCAGCAGCTCCGAGCGGACCCTATACAATGAGCTGTTTTTT. Its translation: CASSSERTLYNELFF.

This clonotype was detected ten times or more. V gene TRBV24-1 combines with J gene TRBJ1-2, with no clear D. The CDR3 consists of 13 residues. Germline V lookup: CDR1 KGHDR, CDR2 SFDVKD. The V end was cut by 3 bases, the J end by 4 bases, with 8 bases between. CDR3 sequence reads: CATSDASGYGYTF. The CDR3 nucleotides are TGTGCCACCAGTGATGCCTCAGGCTATGGCTACACCTTC.